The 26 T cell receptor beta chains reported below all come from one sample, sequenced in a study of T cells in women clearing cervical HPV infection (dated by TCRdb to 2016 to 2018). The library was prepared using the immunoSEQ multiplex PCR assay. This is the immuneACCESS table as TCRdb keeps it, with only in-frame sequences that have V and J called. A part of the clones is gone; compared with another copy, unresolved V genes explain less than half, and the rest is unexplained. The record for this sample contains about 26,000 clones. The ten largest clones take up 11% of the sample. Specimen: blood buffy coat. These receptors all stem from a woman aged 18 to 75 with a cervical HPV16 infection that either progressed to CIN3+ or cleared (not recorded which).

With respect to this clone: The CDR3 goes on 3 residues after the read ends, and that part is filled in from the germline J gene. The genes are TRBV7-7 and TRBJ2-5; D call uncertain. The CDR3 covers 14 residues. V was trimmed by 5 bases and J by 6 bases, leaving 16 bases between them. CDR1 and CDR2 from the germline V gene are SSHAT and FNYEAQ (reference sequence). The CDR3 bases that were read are TGTGCCAGCAGCAAGACGCGACCCAGGCAGACC. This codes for CASSKTRPRQT. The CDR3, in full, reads CASSKTRPRQTQYF.

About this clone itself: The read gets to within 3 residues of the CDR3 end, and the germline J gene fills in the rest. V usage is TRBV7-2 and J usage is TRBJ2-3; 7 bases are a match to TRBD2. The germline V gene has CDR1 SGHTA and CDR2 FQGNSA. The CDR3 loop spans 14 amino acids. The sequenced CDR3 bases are TGTGCCAGCAGCTTTACTATGGGGGGGGAGACG. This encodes CASSFTMGGET. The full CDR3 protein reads CASSFTMGGETQYF.

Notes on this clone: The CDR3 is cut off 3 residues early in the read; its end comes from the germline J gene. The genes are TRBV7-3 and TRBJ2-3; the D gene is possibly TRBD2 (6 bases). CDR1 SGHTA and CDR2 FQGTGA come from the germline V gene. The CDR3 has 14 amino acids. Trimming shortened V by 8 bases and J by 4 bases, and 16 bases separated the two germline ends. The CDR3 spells CASSSGQPADTQYF. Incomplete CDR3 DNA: TGTGCCAGCTCAAGCGGGCAACCGGCAGATACG.

CDR3 bases read: TGTGCCAGCAGTGCGTCGGGGAACACCGGGGAG. Amino acid sequence: CASSASGNTGE. The complete CDR3 sequence is CASSASGNTGELFF. The chain has TRBV2 and TRBJ2-2; D gene unclear. The read ends 3 residues shy of where the CDR3 ends; the end is completed using the germline J gene. V was pared by 4 bases and J by 1 base, with 7 bases between. The CDR3 contains 14 residues. Germline CDR1 and CDR2: SNHLY and FYNNEI.

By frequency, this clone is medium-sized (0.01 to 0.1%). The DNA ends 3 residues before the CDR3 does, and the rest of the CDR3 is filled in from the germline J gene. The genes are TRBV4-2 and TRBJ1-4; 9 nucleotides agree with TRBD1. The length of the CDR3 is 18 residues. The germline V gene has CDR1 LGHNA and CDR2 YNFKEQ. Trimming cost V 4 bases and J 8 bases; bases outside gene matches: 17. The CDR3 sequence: CASSPSGQGEVSWEKLFF. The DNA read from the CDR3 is TGTGCCAGCAGCCCCTCGGGACAGGGTGAGGTTTCTTGGGAAAAA.

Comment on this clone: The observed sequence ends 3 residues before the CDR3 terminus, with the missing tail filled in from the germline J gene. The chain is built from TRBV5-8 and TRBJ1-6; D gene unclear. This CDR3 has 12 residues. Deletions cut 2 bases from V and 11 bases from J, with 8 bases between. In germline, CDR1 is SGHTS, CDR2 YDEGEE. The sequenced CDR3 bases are TGTGCCAGCAGCTTAGTCAGTGCACCC. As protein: CASSLVSAP. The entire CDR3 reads CASSLVSAPLHF.

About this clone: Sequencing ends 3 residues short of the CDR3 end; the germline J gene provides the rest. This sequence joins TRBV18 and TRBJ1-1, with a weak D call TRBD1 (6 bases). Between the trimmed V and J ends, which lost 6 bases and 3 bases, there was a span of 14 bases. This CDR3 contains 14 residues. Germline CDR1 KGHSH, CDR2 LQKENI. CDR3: CASSQPDSYTEAFF. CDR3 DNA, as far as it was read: TGTGCCAGCTCCCAACCGGACAGTTACACTGAA.

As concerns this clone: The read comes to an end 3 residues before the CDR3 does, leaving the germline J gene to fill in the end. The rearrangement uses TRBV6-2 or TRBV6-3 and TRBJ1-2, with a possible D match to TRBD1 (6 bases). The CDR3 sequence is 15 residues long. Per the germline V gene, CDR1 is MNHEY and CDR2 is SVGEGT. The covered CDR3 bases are TGTGCCAGCAGACCAAGCGGGGGCGTCTACAATGAC. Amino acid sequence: CASRPSGGVYND. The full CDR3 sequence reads CASRPSGGVYNDYTF.

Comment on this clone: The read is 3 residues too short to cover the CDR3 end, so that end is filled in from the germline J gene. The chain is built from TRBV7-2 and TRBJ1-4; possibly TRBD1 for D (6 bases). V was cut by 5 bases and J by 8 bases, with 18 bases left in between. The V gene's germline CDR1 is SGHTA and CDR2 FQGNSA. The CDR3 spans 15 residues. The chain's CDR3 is CASSRSGSGAEKLFF. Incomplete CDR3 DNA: TGTGCCAGCAGCCGATCGGGATCAGGGGCCGAAAAA.

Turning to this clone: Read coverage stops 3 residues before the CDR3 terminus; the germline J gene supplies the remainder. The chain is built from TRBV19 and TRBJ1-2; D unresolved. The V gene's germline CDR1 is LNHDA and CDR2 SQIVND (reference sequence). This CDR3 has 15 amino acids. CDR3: CASRNRGTISYDYTF. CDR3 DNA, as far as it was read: TGTGCCAGTCGGAATCGCGGTACGATTTCCTACGAC.

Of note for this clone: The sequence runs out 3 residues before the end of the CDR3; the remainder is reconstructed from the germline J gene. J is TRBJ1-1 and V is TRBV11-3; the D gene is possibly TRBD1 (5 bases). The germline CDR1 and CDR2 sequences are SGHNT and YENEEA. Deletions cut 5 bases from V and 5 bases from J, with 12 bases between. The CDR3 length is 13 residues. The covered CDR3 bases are TGTGCCAGCAGCATCAGGGTTGAGACTGAA. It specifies CASSIRVETE. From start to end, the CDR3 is CASSIRVETEAFF.

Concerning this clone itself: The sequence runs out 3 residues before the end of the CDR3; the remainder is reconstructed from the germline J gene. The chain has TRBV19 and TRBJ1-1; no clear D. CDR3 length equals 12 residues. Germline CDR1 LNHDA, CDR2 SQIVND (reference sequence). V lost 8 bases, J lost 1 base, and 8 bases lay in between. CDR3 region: CASGQENTEAFF. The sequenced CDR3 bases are TGTGCCAGTGGTCAGGAGAACACTGAA.

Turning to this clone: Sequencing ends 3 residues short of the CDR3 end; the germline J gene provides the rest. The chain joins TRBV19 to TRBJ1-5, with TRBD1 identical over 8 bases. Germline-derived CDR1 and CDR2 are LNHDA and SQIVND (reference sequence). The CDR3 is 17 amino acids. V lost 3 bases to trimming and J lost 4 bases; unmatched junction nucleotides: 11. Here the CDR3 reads CASSMGRGRLRNQPQHF. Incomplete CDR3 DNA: TGTGCCAGTAGTATGGGCAGGGGGCGGTTGAGGAATCAGCCC.

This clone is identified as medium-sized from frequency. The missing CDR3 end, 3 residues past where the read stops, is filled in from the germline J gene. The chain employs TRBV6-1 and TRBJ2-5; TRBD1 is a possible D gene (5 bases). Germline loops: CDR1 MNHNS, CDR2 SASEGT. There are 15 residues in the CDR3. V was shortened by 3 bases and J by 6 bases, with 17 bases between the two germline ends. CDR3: CASSELRQLEKTQYF. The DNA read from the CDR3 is TGTGCCAGCAGTGAGCTTAGACAGTTAGAGAAGACC.

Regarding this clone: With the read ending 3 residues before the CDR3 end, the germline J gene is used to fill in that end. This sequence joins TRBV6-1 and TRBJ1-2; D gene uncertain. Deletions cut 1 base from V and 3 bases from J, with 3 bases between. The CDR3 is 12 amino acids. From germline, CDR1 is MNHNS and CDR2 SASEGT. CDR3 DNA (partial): TGTGCCAGCAGTGAAGACTACTATGGC. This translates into CASSEDYYG. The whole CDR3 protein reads CASSEDYYGYTF.

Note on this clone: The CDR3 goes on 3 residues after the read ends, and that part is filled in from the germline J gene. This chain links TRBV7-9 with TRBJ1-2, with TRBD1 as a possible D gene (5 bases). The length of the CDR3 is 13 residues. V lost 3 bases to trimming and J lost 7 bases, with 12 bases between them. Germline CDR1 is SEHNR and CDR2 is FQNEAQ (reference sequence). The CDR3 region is CASSFQGVGGYTF. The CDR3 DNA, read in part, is TGTGCCAGCAGCTTTCAGGGTGTGGGTGGC.

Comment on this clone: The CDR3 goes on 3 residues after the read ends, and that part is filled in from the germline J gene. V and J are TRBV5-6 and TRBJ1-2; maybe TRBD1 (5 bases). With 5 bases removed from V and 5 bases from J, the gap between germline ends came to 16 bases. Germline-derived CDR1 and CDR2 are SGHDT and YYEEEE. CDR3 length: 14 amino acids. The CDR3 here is CASRDGFGQYGYTF. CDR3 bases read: TGTGCCAGCAGAGACGGTTTTGGACAATATGGC.

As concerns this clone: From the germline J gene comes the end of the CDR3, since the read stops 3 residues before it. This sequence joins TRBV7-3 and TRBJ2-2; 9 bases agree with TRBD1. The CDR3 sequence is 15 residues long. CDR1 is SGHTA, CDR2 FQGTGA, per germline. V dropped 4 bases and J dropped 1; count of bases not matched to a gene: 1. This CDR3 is CASSWGQGNTGELFF. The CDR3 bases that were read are TGTGCCAGCAGCTGGGGACAGGGGAACACCGGGGAG.

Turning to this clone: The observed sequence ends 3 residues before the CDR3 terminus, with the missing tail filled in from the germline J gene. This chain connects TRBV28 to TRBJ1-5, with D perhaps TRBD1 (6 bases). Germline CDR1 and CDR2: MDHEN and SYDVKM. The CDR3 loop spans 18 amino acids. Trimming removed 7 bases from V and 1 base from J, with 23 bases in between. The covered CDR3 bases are TGTGCCAGCACCCTTGGTCTGACAGGTTCTATAAGCAATCAGCCC. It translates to CASTLGLTGSISNQP. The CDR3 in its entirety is CASTLGLTGSISNQPQHF.

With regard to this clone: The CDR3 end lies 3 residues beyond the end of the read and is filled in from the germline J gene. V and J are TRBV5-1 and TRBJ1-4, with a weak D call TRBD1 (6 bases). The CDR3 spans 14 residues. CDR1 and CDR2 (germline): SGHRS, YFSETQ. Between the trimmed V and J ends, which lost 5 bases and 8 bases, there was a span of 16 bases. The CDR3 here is CASRPTAGTEKLFF. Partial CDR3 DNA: TGCGCCAGCAGACCTACGGCCGGGACAGAAAAA.

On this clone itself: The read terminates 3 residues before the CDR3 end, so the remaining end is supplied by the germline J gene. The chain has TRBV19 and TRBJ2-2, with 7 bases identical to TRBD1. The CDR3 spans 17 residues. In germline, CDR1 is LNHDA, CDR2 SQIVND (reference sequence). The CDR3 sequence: CASSPTGDSAGANVLFF. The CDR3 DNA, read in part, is TGTGCCAGTAGTCCCACAGGGGATTCAGCTGGGGCCAACGTG.

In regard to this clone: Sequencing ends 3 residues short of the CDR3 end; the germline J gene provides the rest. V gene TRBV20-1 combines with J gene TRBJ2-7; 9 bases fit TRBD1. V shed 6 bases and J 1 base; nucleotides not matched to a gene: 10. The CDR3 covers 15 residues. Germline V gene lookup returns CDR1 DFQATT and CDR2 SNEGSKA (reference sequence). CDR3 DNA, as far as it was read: TGCAGTGCATTTCCCCGGACAGGGGTTTCCTACGAG. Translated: CSAFPRTGVSYE. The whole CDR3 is CSAFPRTGVSYEQYF.

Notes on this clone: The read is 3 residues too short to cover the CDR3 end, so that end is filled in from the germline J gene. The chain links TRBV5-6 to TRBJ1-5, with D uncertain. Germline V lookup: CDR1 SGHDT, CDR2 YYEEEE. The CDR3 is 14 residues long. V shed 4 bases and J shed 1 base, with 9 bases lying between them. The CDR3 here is CASSHSTSNQPQHF. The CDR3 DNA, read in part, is TGTGCCAGCAGCCATAGCACGAGCAATCAGCCC.

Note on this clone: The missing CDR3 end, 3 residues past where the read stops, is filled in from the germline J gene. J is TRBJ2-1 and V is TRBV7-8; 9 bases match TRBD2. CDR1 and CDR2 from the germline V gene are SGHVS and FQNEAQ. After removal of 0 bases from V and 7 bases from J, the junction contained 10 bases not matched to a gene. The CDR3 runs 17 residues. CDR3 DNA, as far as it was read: TGTGCCAGCAGCTTAGCTGGTGGCGGGAGGGTTGGTAATGAG. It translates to CASSLAGGGRVGNE. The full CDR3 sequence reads CASSLAGGGRVGNEQFF.

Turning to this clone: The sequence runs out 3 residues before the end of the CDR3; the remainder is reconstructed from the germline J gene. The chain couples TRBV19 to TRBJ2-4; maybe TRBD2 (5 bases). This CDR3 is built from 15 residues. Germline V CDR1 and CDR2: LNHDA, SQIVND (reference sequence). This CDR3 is CASSISMPGIYGQYF. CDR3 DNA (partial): TGTGCCAGTAGTATTTCGATGCCGGGGATCTATGGT.

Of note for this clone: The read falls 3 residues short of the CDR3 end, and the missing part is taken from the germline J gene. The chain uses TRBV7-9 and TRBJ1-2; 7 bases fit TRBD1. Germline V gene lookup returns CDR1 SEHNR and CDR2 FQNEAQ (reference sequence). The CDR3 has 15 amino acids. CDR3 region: CASSKQPGQPYDYTF. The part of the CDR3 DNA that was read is TGTGCCAGCAGCAAGCAGCCGGGACAGCCCTACGAC.